This entry features one T cell receptor (beta chain) sequence. These data are taken from a study of Ad26.COV2.S vaccination and SARS-CoV-2 variants. Indicated treatment: approximately 18 received Ad26.COV2.S at low or high dose, single or two shots; five or six received placebo; per-sample allocation not given. Sampling occurred on day 63 after the first vaccine or placebo injection. Germline-derived CDR1 and CDR2 are KGHSH and LQKENI. This CDR3 has 13 amino acids. V was clipped by 4 bases and J by 4 bases, with 10 bases between them. Sequencing used immunoSEQ multiplex PCR; TCRdb keeps in-frame clones, though not all of them. Of about 480,000 clones listed, around 88% were seen once; the top ten hold 13%.

V is TRBV18 and J is TRBJ1-1, with D uncertain. The TCR sequence derives from a person aged 18-60 years who received the Ad26.COV2.S COVID-19 vaccine or a placebo. Sequencing was performed on peripheral blood, taken in a trial of Ad26.COV2.S vaccine versus placebo. The CDR3 DNA reads as TGTGCCAGCTCACAGGGTGGGGTCACTGAAGCTTTCTTT. It translates to CASSQGGVTEAFF.